This T cell receptor beta chain was profiled in a study of blood T cells in healthy people across ages. Overall study findings and caveats: The long-lived group displayed more naive CD4+ cells, plus higher diversity, than the aged donors did. Expanded clonotype shifts may have been confounded, as the donors had an unknown CMV status.

A J-beta primer mix and a sample-barcoded 5' primer were used in a second PCR of about 7 to 12 cycles. TCRdb re-analysed the 5' RACE reads in MiXCR, keeping a single row per CDR3 protein. This sample has some 640,000 distinct CDR3 sequences, with around 45% found just once. A note on this clonotype: Its antigen is as yet unknown.

V dropped 5 bases and J dropped 11 bases, with 24 bases sitting between them. The germline V gene has CDR1 SEHNR and CDR2 FQNEAQ (reference sequence). The CDR3 loop spans 15 amino acids. Extracted total RNA amounted to at least 6 micrograms for each sample. The clonotype comes from a woman aged 60-75 years in good health. Specimen: blood. The chain couples TRBV7-9 to TRBJ2-5; a weak D match, TRBD2 (6 bases). CDR3 region: CASSQRDVTLREQYF. The CDR3 DNA follows: TGTGCCAGCAGCCAAAGGGACGTAACCCTTCGGGAGCAGTACTTC.